This T cell receptor (beta chain) was found in a study of cytomegalovirus exposure and HLA in healthy donors. For the study at large: As an earlier analysis found, about 190 million T cells yielded about 120 million unique TCR beta sequences. General study results and limits: As was reported, the classifier diagnosed cytomegalovirus status with high specificity and sensitivity. Per a prior analysis, the majority of TCR beta V segments were productive roughly 90% or roughly 30% of the time. The sole available immune exposure information was CMV serostatus.

Germline V gives CDR1 SGHNT, CDR2 YENEEA. The V end was cut by 0 bases, the J end by 9 bases, with 21 bases between. The CDR3 length is 17 residues. A note on this clone: Antigen unknown.

The PCR contained 60 Vbeta and 13 Jbeta primers. The protocol was immunoSEQ multiplex PCR, while the TCRdb copy is restricted to in-frame clones and leaves out a portion. The data hold roughly 150,000 clones, with 80% to 90% observed a single time. Sequencing was done on a sample of PBMCs. J is TRBJ2-1 and V is TRBV11-3; D may be TRBD2 (5 bases). The sequence was obtained from a boy aged 2 to 10 in good health and CMV-seronegative. CDR3 loop: CASSLDLGGSLVGEQFF. The CDR3, as DNA: TGTGCCAGCAGCTTAGATCTTGGAGGTTCTCTCGTCGGTGAGCAGTTCTTC.